This T cell receptor (beta chain) was captured by sequencing in a study of blood T cell repertoires in COVID-19. Whole-study context: The samples span acute and convalescent COVID-19 from the United States, Italy and Spain.

Original handling: Amplification from reference gene primers served as the basis for estimated nucleated cell counts. Assay used: immunoSEQ multiplex PCR; TCRdb lists only in-frame clones, some missing. That table supplies the V and J calls and clone size; D and trimming were determined from the DNA. The sample lists roughly 94,000 clones; 70% to 85% were seen once. Germline CDR1 and CDR2: WSHSY and SAAADI. The CDR3 covers 13 residues. The ends were cut back, 11 bases at V and 10 bases at J, with 18 bases in the middle. The chain uses TRBV10-2 and TRBJ1-6; D ambiguous. The material sequenced was peripheral blood. The source of this sequence is a man between 60 and 70 years old with acute or convalescent COVID-19. CDR3 nucleotide sequence: TGCGCCTCACTTCCCGGGTTCGGATCACCCCTCCACTTT. It is translated as CASLPGFGSPLHF.